This TCR beta chain was identified during a study of cytomegalovirus exposure and HLA in healthy donors. Study-level points and caveats: It is likely that the observed cluster of highly shared sequence variants was a sequencing artifact. Researchers left out some V segments, among them TRBV6-2 and TRBV6-3, as indistinguishable. A previous analysis found most TCR beta V segments productive roughly 87% or roughly 30% of the time.

Trimming removed 7 bases from V and 7 bases from J, with 19 bases in between. CDR3 length: 14 amino acids. The germline CDR1 and CDR2 sequences are SEHNR and FQNEAQ (reference sequence). Primers: 60 Vbeta forward and 13 Jbeta reverse. The table came from immunoSEQ multiplex PCR; TCRdb's copy has only in-frame clones and leaves some out. The sample carries under 200,000 clones, approximately 80% recorded once. This clone was picked up a small number of times. What it binds is unknown. The rearrangement joins TRBV7-9 to TRBJ1-2; D perhaps matches TRBD1 (6 bases). What was sequenced was PBMCs. The sequence derives from a female donor in good health and CMV-seronegative. The CDR3 loop is CASTSLLRGSGYTF. In DNA form, the CDR3 reads TGTGCCAGCACCTCACTTTTAAGGGGGAGTGGCTACACCTTC.